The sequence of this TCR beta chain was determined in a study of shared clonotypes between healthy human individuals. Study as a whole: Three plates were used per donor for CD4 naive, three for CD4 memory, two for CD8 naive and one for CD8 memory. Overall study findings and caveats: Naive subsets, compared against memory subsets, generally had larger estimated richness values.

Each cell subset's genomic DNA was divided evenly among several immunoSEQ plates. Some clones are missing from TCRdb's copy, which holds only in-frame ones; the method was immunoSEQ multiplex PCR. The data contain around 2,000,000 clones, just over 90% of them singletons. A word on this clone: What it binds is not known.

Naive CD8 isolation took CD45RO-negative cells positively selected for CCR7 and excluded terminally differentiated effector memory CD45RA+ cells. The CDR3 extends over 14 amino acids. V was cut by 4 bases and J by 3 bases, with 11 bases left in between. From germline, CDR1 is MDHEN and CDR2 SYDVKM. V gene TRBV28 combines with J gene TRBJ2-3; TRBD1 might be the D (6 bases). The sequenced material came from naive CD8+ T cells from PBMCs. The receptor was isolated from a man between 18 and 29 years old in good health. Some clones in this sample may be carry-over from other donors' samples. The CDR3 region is CASSCRQETDTQYF. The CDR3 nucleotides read TGTGCCAGCAGTTGCAGACAGGAGACAGATACGCAGTATTTT.